This T cell receptor beta chain was found in a study of blood T cell repertoires in COVID-19. Study overall: Sites in the United States, Italy and Spain provided acute and convalescent COVID-19 samples. Sample material is recorded as cDNA or gDNA derived from T cells, B-cell-depleted T cells, or PBMCs.

The CDR3 loop spans 16 amino acids. The V gene end was trimmed by 0 bases and the J gene end by 2 bases; junction bases not matched to a gene: 1. Germline V gene lookup returns CDR1 MNHEY and CDR2 SVGAGI. As handled by the study authors: Using reference gene primer amplification, nucleated cell counts were estimated. Method: immunoSEQ multiplex PCR; TCRdb's copy keeps in-frame clones and lacks some. V, J and clone size were drawn from that table, and D and trimming were deduced from the DNA. The sample holds tens of thousands of clones; over 65% are singletons and the top ten take 10% to 15%. The clonotype was recovered from a human donor in a cohort sampled during active COVID-19. The source material was peripheral blood. The chain joins TRBV6-5 to TRBJ2-7; 13 nucleotides match TRBD2. The CDR3 sequence: CASSYSGTSGAYEQYF. In DNA form, the CDR3 reads TGTGCCAGCAGTTACTCGGGGACTAGCGGGGCCTACGAGCAGTACTTC.